These 2 T cell receptor beta chains share one sample of origin, sequenced in a study of blood T cell repertoires in COVID-19. Measured with immunoSEQ multiplex PCR; TCRdb has only the in-frame clones, and not every one. This table has around 200,000 clones, 83% appearing once. The sequencing sample was made of peripheral blood. These receptors were obtained from a young woman with COVID-19, enrolled during active disease.

This chain uses TRBV28 with TRBJ2-1; tentative D call: TRBD1 (6 bases). The germline V gene has CDR1 MDHEN and CDR2 SYDVKM. V was trimmed by 5 bases and J by 0 bases, leaving 11 bases between them. The CDR3 is 15 residues long. CDR3: CASSPGQSSYNEQFF. The CDR3 nucleotides read TGTGCCAGCAGTCCCGGACAGAGCTCCTACAATGAGCAGTTCTTC.

This chain links TRBV5-4 with TRBJ1-1; possible D gene TRBD1, 6 bases. Trimming took off 4 bases at V and 1 base at J, with 14 bases between the two ends. CDR1 is SGHNT and CDR2 is YYREEE in the germline V gene (reference sequence). CDR3 length equals 15 residues. CDR3 nucleotides: TGTGCCAGCAGCCAGGGGCAGGGTTCGAACACTGAAGCTTTCTTT. Amino acid sequence: CASSQGQGSNTEAFF.